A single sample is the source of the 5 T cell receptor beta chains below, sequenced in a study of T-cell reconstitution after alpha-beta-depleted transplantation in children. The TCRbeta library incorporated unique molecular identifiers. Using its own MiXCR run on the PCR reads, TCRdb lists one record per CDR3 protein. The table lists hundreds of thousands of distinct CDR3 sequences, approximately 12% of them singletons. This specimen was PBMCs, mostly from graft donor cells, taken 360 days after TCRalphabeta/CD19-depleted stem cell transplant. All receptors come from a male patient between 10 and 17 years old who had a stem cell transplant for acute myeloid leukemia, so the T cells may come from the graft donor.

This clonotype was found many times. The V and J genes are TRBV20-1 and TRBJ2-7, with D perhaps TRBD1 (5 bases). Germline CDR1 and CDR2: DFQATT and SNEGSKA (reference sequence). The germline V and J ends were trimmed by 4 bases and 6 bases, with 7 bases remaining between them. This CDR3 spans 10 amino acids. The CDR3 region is CSAKGFEQYF. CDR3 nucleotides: TGCAGTGCTAAGGGGTTCGAGCAGTACTTC.

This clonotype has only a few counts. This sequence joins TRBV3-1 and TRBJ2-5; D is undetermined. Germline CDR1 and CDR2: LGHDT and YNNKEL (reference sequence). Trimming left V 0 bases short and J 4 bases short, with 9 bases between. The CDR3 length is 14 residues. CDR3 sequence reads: CASSQDPDGETQYF. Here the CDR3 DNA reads TGTGCCAGCAGCCAAGATCCGGACGGAGAGACCCAGTACTTC.

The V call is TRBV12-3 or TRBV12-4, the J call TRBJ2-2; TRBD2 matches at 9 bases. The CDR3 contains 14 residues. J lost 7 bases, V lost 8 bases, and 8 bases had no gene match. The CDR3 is CASLVAGAIGELFF. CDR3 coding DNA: TGTGCCAGCTTAGTAGCGGGAGCAATCGGGGAGCTGTTTTTT.

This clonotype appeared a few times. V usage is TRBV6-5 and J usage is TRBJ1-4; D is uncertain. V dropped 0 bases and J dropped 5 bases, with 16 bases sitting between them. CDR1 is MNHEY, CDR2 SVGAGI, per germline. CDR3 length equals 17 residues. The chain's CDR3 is CASSYSRAGATNEKLFF. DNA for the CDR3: TGTGCCAGCAGTTACTCCCGAGCAGGTGCCACGAATGAAAAACTGTTTTTT.

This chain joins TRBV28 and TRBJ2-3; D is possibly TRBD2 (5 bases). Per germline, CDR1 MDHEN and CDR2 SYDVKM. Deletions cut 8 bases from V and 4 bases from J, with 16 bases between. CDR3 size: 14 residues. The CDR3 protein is CASLTGSMPDTQYF. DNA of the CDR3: TGTGCCAGCCTTACGGGGTCGATGCCAGATACGCAGTATTTT.